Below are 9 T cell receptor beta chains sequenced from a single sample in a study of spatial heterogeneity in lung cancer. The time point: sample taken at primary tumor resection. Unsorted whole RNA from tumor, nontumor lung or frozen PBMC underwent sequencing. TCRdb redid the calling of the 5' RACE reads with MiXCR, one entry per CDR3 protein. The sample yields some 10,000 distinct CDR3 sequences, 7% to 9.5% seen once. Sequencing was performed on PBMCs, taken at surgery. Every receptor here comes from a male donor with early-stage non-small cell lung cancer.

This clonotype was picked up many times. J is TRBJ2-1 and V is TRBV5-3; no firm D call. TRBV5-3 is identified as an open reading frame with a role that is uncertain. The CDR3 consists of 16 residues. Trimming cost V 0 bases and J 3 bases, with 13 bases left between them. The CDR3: CARSLDPSAFYNEQFF. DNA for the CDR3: TGTGCCAGAAGCTTGGATCCCAGCGCCTTCTACAATGAGCAGTTCTTC.

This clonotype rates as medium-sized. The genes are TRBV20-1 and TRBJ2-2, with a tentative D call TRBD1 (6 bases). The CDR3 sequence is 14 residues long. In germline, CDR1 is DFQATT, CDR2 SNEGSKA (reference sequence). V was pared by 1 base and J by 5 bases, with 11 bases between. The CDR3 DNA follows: TGCAGTGCTAGAGGTTCCAGGGGTACCGGGGAGCTGTTTTTT. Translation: CSARGSRGTGELFF.

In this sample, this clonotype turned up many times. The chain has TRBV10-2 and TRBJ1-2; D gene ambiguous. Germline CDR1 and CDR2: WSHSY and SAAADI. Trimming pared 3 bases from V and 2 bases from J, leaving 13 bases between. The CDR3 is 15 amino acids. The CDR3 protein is CASSERRWSNYGYTF. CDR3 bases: TGCGCCAGCAGTGAAAGGCGCTGGTCCAACTATGGCTACACCTTC.

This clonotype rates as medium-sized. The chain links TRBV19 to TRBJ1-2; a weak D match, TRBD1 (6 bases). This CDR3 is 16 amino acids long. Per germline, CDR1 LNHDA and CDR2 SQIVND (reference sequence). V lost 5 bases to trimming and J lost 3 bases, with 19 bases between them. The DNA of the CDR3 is TGTGCCAGTAGTCCAGGGGCCGCCCGGACGTACTATGGCTACACCTTC. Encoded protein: CASSPGAARTYYGYTF.

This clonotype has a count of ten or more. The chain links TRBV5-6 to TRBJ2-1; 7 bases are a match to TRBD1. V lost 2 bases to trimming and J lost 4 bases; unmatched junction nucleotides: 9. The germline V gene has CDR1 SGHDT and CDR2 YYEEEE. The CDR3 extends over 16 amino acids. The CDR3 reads CASSFSGTASYNEQFF. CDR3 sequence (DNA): TGTGCCAGCAGCTTCTCCGGGACAGCTTCGTACAATGAGCAGTTCTTC. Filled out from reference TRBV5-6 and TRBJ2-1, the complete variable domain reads DAGVTQSPTHLIKTRGQQVTLRCSPKSGHDTVSWYQQALGQGPQFIFQYYEEEERQRGNFPDRFSGHQFPNYSSELNVNALLLGDSALYLCASSFSGTASYNEQFFGPGTRLTVL.

The DNA for the CDR3 is TGTGCCAGCAAGACTAGCTGGGATGAGCAGTTCTTC. Its translation: CASKTSWDEQFF. The chain couples TRBV6-6 to TRBJ2-1; the match to TRBD2 covers 7 bases. Germline CDR1 reads MNHNY; CDR2 reads SVGAGI (reference sequence). This CDR3 has 12 residues. V lost 7 bases to trimming and J lost 8 bases; unmatched junction nucleotides: 5.

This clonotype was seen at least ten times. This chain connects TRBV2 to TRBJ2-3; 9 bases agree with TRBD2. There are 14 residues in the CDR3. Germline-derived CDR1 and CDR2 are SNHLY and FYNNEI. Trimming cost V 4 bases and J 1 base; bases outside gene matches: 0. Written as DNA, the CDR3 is TGTGCCAGCAGTGCTAGCGGGGGCACAGATACGCAGTATTTT. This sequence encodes CASSASGGTDTQYF.

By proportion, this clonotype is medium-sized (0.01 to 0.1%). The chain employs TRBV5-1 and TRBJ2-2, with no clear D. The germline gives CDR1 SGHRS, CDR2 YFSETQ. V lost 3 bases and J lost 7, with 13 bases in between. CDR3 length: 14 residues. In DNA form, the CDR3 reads TGCGCCAGCAGCTCTTCCGACGGATACGGGGAGCTGTTTTTT. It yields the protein CASSSSDGYGELFF.

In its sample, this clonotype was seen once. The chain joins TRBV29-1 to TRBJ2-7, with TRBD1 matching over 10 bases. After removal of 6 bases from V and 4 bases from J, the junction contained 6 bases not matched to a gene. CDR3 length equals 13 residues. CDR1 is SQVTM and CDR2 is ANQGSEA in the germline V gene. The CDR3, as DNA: TGCAGCGTAAGACAGGGGGCCGGGTACGAGCAGTACTTC. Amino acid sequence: CSVRQGAGYEQYF.